Detailed here is one T cell receptor beta chain. This clone's antigen is unknown. Libraries were constructed by 5' RACE. Preparation of each TCR library used roughly 3.5 ug of total RNA. For each sample, cDNA synthesis was carried out in eight separate reactions using SMARTScribe reverse transcriptase. During cDNA synthesis, unique molecular identifiers containing a 6-nucleotide sample barcode were introduced by template switching. Amplification of TCRalpha and TCRbeta cDNA involved two nested PCRs of approximately 16 and 9 cycles, and each PCR was followed by bead purification. Before amplification, the cDNA was treated with uracil DNA-glycosylase and purified using the QIAquick PCR purification kit. The second PCR was the step at which Illumina TruSeq-compatible adapters and sample-specific barcodes were added. TapeStation and Qubit were used to check library quality and concentration, and around 4.5 ng of each library went into the pool. Pooled libraries were sequenced on an Illumina HiSeq2500 single-index Rapid Run with 2 x 100 bp reads and custom sequencing primers. Regarding the original processing steps: PCR and sequencing errors were corrected by UMI-based consensus assembly using MiGEC version 1.2.6. V(D)J alignment, clonotype assembly and CDR3 extraction were performed with MiXCR version 2.1.1. Gene usage, clonotype sharing and MAIT/NKT TCR abundance were normalised by analysing the top 1000, 10 000 and 20 000 clonotypes per sample. Diversity was computed as the inverse Simpson index with the vegan R package after downsampling to 27 000 UMIs. Statistical testing used paired Mann-Whitney U tests on the discordant twin pairs and applied Benjamini-Hochberg correction for multiple testing. Reads reprocessed by TCRdb are summarized as one entry per CDR3 protein sequence, and DNA is absent. In this record, the V and J calls reflect TCRdb's handling and not the investigators' own analysis. This sample's listing comprises fewer than 550,000 distinct CDR3 sequences. The leading ten clones occupy more than 2% of the sample.

The data belong to a study of monozygotic twins with inflammatory bowel disease (dated by TCRdb to the late 2010s). The study in broad terms: A total of approximately 28 monozygotic twin pairs were included in the full study, comprising nine German pairs (four IBD-concordant, five IBD-discordant) and 19 IBD-discordant Danish pairs. The search for disease-associated traits relied mainly on comparing IBD patients with their genetically identical healthy co-twins within discordant pairs. Each individual had, on average, about 151 000 unique TCRalpha sequences and 181 000 unique TCRbeta sequences available for analysis.

Findings and caveats that apply to the study as a whole: IBD patients shared fewer clonotypes with other individuals than healthy twins did, most markedly in patients showing signs of disease activity. TCRbeta repertoire diversity, by inverse Simpson index, was decreased in IBD patients compared with their healthy co-twins. The results gave no support for a single strong signal or clonotype linked to IBD. Different T cell subtypes could not be distinguished in the analysis. Concordant and discordant twins showed no difference in repertoire similarity, possibly because of limited statistical power. Because patients received different immunosuppressive treatments, the repertoires may have picked up extra background noise and variability between individuals.

The cysteine opens and the phenylalanine closes a CDR3 of 13 amino acids. Only the protein is on record. Looking up the germline V gene yields CDR1 SGHAT and CDR2 FQNNGV. From each donor, a 2.5 ml peripheral blood sample was drawn into PAXgene tubes and stored at -80 degrees C. Without T cell sorting, total RNA was isolated from whole blood using the PAXgene blood miRNA kit on an automated QIAcube. Peripheral blood from monozygotic twin pairs, either concordant or discordant for inflammatory bowel disease, underwent deep TCRalpha and TCRbeta repertoire profiling that used unique molecular barcoding. For every twin pair, smoking habits were documented, and each individual was categorised as a current, former or never smoker.

The chain is assembled from TRBV11-2 and TRBJ2-2. The sequencing sample was made of blood. This sequence originates from a human donor with ulcerative colitis or Crohn's disease, or a healthy co-twin of an affected twin (not recorded which). Here the CDR3 is given as CASSSINTGELFF.